These 3 T cell receptor beta chains share one sample of origin, sequenced in a study of response to subunit inactivated influenza vaccine (dated by TCRdb to between 2018 and 2020). The library was made by RT-PCR. Sequencing was carried out with an Illumina HiSeq 2500. TCRdb took the public reads, trimmed them with fastp at Q25, ran MiXCR for clone calling and kept in-frame beta chains. Each entry is one CDR3 protein sequence, shown with its most common DNA and genes. The sample profile shows around 750,000 distinct CDR3 sequences; 20% to 25% of them were found once. The ten largest make up about 10% of the sample. Here the sequenced sample was PBMCs from blood, taken 5 to 6 days after vaccination. Every receptor here comes from a man aged 50 to 60 who received an inactivated influenza vaccine. Donor details come from another sample of the same person, matched by shared clones.

The V and J genes are TRBV6-2 or TRBV6-3 and TRBJ2-3; possibly TRBD2 for D (6 bases). Trimming stripped 6 bases from V and 9 bases from J, with 10 bases between. Germline loops: CDR1 MNHEY, CDR2 SVGEGT. The CDR3 has 11 amino acids. The CDR3 region has the DNA TGTGCCAGCAGGGCGGGACCCACGCAGTATTTT. It specifies CASRAGPTQYF.

The rearrangement joins TRBV10-2 to TRBJ1-1; no clear D gene. The CDR3 covers 13 residues. Germline V gives CDR1 WSHSY, CDR2 SAAADI. Deletions cut 7 bases from V and 1 base from J, with 10 bases between. The CDR3 nucleotides read TGCGCCAGCAAAACCCAAGCGAACACTGAAGCTTTCTTT. This encodes CASKTQANTEAFF.

The chain combines TRBV11-2 with TRBJ2-5, with D perhaps TRBD1 (6 bases). Deletions cut 3 bases from V and 0 bases from J, with 14 bases between. The germline CDR1 and CDR2 sequences are SGHAT and FQNNGV. This CDR3 region has 16 residues. CDR3 sequence: CASSFPGTTYQETQYF. The CDR3 DNA reads as TGTGCCAGCAGCTTCCCCGGGACAACGTACCAAGAGACCCAGTACTTC.